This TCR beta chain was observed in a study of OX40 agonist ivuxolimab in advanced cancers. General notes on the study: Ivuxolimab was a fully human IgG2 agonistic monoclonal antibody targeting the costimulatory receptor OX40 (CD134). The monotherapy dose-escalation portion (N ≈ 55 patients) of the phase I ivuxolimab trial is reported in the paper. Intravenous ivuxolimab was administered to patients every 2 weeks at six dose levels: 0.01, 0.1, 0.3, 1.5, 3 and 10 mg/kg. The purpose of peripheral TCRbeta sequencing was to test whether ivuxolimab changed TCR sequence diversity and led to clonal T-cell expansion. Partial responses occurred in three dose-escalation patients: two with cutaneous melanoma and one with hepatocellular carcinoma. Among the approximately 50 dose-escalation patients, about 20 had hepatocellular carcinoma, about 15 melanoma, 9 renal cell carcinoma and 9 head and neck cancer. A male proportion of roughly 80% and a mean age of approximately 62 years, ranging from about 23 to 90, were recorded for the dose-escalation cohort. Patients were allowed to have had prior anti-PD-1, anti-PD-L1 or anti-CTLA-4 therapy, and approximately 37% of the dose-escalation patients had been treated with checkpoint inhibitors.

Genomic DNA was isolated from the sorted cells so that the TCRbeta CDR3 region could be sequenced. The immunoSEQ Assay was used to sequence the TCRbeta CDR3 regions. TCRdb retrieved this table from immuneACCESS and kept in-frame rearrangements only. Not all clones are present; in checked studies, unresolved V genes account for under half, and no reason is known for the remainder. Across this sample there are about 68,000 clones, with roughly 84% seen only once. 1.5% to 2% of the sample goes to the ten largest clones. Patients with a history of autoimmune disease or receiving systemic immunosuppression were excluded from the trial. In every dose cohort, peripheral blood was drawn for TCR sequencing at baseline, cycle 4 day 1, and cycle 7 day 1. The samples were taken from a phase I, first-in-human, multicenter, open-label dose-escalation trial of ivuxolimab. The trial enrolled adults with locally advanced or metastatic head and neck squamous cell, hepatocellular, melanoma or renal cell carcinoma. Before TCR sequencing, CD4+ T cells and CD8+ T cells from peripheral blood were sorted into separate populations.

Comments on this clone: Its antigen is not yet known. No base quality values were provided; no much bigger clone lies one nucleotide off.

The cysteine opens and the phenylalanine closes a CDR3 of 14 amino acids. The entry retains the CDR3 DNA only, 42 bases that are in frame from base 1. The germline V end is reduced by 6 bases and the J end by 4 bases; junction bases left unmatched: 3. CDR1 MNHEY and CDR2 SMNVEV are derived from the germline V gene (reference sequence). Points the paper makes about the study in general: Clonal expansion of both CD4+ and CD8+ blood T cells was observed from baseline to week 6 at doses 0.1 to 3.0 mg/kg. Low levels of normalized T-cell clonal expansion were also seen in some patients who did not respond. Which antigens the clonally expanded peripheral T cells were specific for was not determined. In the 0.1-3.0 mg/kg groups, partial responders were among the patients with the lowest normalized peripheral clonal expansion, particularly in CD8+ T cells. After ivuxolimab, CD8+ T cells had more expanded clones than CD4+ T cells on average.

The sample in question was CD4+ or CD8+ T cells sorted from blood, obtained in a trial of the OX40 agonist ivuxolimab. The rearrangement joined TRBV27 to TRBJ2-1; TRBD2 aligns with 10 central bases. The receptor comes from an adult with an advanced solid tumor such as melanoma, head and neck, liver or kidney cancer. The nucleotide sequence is TGTGCCAGCAGCCAGACTAGCGGGTACAATGAGCAGTTCTTC. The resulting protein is CASSQTSGYNEQFF.